This is a list of T cell receptor beta chains from one sample in a study of cytomegalovirus exposure and HLA in healthy donors. Using immunoSEQ multiplex PCR, the repertoire was profiled, and TCRdb retains in-frame clones only, with some absent. The table includes about 140,000 clones, approximately 80% detected once. Input material: PBMCs. Source of these receptors: a man in his fifties in good health and CMV-seronegative. Each CDR3 is given with its conserved first and last residue.

j_call,v_call,cdr3_aa
TRBJ1-5,TRBV6-5,CASRNIDQPQHF
TRBJ2-5,TRBV7-2,CASSQGQGPETQYF
TRBJ1-1,TRBV15,CATSRGPDRGDTEAFF
TRBJ2-1,TRBV25-1,CASSGASARGRYNEQFF
TRBJ1-5,TRBV19,CASSIKGGDQPQHF
TRBJ1-5,TRBV12-5,CASGFGVEPQHF
TRBJ2-7,TRBV27,CASAGGGGESYEQYF
TRBJ1-2,TRBV19,CASSTTGPYGYTF
TRBJ1-5,TRBV7-9,CASSREGTGSLQHF
TRBJ1-1,TRBV5-1,CASSLNTNTEAFF
TRBJ1-5,TRBV6-6,CASSQSGQVLNQPQHF
TRBJ1-3,TRBV18,CASSPSEAGSGNTIYF
TRBJ2-5,TRBV28,CASSLSQGGETQYF
TRBJ2-7,TRBV7-2,CASSPLAGVFYEQYF
TRBJ2-3,TRBV19,CASSEHSGRAVGADTQYF
TRBJ1-1,TRBV7-9,CASSLGGEAFF
TRBJ1-5,TRBV5-4,CASSPGQGLGQPQHF
TRBJ2-3,TRBV19,CASKGTSGRARGADTQYF
TRBJ2-7,TRBV25-1,CASSESGQGPVEQYF
TRBJ2-3,TRBV2,CASSQDRGRTDTQYF
TRBJ2-5,TRBV11-3,CASSLGGPQETQYF
TRBJ2-7,TRBV5-5,CASSSGSSGVEEQYF
TRBJ2-7,TRBV30,CAWSVRQGAKYEQYF
TRBJ1-1,TRBV30,CAWSLRTDILNTEAFF
TRBJ2-3,TRBV14,CASSYLSGLPDTQYF
TRBJ2-1,TRBV20-1,CSFDLVLEQFF
TRBJ1-5,TRBV5-1,CASSLVGGIQPQHF
TRBJ1-6,TRBV7-3,CASSLGTGNSPLHF
TRBJ2-3,TRBV29-1,CSVRRSGGFTGTQYF
TRBJ2-1,TRBV5-1,CASSVLAGVNNEQFF
TRBJ1-6,TRBV9,CASSPQGVNSPLHF
TRBJ2-2,TRBV30,CAWSVLAGGGGELFF
TRBJ2-2,TRBV18,CASSPPLGGNTGELFF
TRBJ1-1,TRBV6-1,CASRPRGGANTEAFF
TRBJ2-7,TRBV5-1,CASSPSGQGKNEQYF
TRBJ2-3,TRBV2,CASSEVASGTKDTQYF
TRBJ2-3,TRBV5-1,CASSAGQVTDTQYF
TRBJ2-7,TRBV5-1,CASSLETGGSEQYF
TRBJ2-7,TRBV7-6,CASSPTNPHEQYF
TRBJ2-7,TRBV6-6,CASNPGQGALYEQYF
TRBJ2-1,TRBV5-1,CASRAAGTSGYNEQFF